This T cell receptor beta chain emerged from a study of cytomegalovirus exposure and HLA in healthy donors. Worth noting for this clone: No antigen is known for it.

PCR was performed using 60 Vbeta and 13 Jbeta primers. Some clones are missing from TCRdb's copy, which holds only in-frame ones; the method was immunoSEQ multiplex PCR. The sample yields tens of thousands of clones, around three fifths seen once. This CDR3 contains 15 residues. Per germline, CDR1 MGHRA and CDR2 YSYEKL. Trimming shortened V by 1 base and J by 6 bases, and 15 bases separated the two germline ends. Study results and caveats: The study designated some 180 TCR beta chains cytomegalovirus-associated.

The TCR sequence derives from a boy aged 10-17 years in good health and CMV-seropositive. The sequenced sample was PBMCs. This chain joins TRBV4-1 and TRBJ1-2; the D is unclear. CDR3 sequence (DNA): TGCGCCAGCAGCCAAGTTTCGAGGCAGAGACATGGCTACACCTTC. Translating gives CASSQVSRQRHGYTF.